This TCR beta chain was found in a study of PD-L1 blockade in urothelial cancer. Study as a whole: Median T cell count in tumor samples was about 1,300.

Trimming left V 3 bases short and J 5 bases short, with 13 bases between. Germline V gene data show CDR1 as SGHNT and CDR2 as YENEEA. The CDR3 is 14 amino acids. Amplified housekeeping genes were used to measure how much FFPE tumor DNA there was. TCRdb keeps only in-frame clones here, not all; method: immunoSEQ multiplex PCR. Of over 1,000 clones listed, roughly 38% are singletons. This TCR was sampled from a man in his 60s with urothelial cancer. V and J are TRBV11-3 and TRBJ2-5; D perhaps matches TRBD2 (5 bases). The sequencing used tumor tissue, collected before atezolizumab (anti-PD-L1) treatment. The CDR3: CASSLARGTETQYF. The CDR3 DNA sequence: TGTGCCAGCAGCTTGGCCCGGGGTACGGAGACCCAGTACTTC.